The clone carrying this T cell receptor beta chain came up many times. Time point reported: persistent/refractory GD, antithyroid drugs over 5 years with positive TRAb. After RNA was extracted from PBMCs, the TCR library was made from it. Criteria from the American Thyroid Association guidelines were applied to diagnose Graves' disease. Both iRepertoire HTBI primers and Arm-PCR of CDR3 regions were used to build the TCR beta libraries. TCRdb called the multiplex PCR reads again in MiXCR, with one record for every CDR3 protein. This table holds roughly 450,000 distinct CDR3 sequences, about a quarter found once. The data originate from a study of regulatory T cells in long-lasting Graves disease. Germline assignment: CDR1 SNHLY and CDR2 FYNNEI. Trimming cost V 6 bases and J 7 bases, with 9 bases left between them. The CDR3 contains 12 residues.

The input for sequencing was peripheral blood mononuclear cells (PBMCs), taken when the disease was refractory, from a patient treated with antithyroid drugs. The receptor's source is a female donor with Graves disease. The chain employs TRBV2 and TRBJ1-4; D is undetermined. The CDR3 reads CASSLTGEKLFF. CDR3 DNA: TGTGCCAGCAGCTTGACGGGTGAAAAACTGTTTTTT.